This T cell receptor (beta chain) was recovered during a study of human T cells and chemical hapten exposure. TCRdb used MiXCR to reprocess the RACE reads, holding one entry per CDR3 protein. This table has approximately 79,000 distinct CDR3 sequences, approximately 9% appearing once. As to time point: pre-sensitization, week 0. Specified treatment: therapeutic diphenylcyclopropenone sensitization with weekly scalp DPC. CDR3 size: 15 residues. Deletions cut 1 base from V and 4 bases from J, with 14 bases between. The TCR was taken from a man in his forties with alopecia areata. Some clones in this sample may be carry-over from other donors' samples. The sample was whole blood, taken in connection with sensitization to the hapten diphenylcyclopropenone (DPC). The rearrangement uses TRBV12-3 or TRBV12-4 and TRBJ2-7; possible D gene TRBD1, 7 bases. CDR3 sequence (DNA): TGTGCCAGCAGTTTAGGGGGGGCAGGGGGTTACGAGCAGTACTTC. Its translation is CASSLGGAGGYEQYF.